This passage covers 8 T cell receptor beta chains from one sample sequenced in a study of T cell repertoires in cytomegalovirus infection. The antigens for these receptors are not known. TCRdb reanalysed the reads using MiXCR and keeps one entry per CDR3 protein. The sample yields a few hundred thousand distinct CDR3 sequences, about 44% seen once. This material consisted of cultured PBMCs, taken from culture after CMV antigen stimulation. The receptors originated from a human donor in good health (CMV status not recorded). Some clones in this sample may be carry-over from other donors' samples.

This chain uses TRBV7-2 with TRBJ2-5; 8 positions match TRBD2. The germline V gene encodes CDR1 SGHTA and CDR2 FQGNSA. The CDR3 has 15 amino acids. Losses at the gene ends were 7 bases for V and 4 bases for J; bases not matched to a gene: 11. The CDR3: CASNNQGLEGETQYF. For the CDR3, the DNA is TGTGCCAGCAACAACCAGGGACTAGAGGGAGAGACCCAGTACTTC. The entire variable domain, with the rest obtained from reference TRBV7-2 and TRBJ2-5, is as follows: GAGVSQSPSNKVTEKGKDVELRCDPISGHTALYWYRQSLGQGLEFLIYFQGNSAPDKSGLPSDRFSAERTGGSVSTLTIQRTQQEDSAVYLCASNNQGLEGETQYFGPGTRLLVL.

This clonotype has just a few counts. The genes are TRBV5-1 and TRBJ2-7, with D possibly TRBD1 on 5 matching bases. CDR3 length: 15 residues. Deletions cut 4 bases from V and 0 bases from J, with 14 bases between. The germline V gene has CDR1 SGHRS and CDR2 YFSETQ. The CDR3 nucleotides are TGCGCCAGCAGCCCGGAACCACAGGACTCCTACGAGCAGTACTTC. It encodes CASSPEPQDSYEQYF.

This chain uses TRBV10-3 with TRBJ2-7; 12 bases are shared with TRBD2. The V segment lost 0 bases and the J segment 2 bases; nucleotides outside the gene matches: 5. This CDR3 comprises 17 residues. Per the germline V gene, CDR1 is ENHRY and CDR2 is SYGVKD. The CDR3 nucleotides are TGTGCCATCAGTGAGTCGCGACTAGCGGGGGCCACCTACGAGCAGTACTTC. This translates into CAISESRLAGATYEQYF.

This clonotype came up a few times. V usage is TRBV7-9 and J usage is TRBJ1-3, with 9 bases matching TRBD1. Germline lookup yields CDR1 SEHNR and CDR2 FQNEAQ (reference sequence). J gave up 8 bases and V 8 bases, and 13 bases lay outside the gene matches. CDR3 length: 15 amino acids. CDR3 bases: TGTGCCAGCCAAGAGATGGGACAGGGTTCGGACACCATATATTTT. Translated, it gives CASQEMGQGSDTIYF.

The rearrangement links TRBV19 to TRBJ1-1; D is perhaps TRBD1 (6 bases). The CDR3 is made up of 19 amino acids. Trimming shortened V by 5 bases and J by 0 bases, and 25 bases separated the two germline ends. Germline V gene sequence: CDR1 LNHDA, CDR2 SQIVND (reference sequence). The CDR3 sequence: CASSLPGEEGFLMNTEAFF. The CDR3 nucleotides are TGTGCCAGTAGTTTGCCAGGGGAGGAAGGGTTCCTCATGAACACTGAAGCTTTCTTT.

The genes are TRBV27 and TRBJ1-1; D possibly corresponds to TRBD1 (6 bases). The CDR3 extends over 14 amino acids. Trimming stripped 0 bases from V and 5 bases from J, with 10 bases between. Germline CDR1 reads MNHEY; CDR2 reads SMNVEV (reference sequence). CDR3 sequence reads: CASSLSGGWTEAFF. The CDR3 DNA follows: TGTGCCAGCAGTTTATCAGGGGGTTGGACTGAAGCTTTCTTT.

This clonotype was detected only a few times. The CDR3 DNA is TGTGCCAGCAGATCCGGGACTATCCTTGAGACCCAGTACTTC. Translation: CASRSGTILETQYF. The chain employs TRBV6-2 or TRBV6-3 and TRBJ2-5; 7 bases match TRBD2. Per germline, CDR1 MNHEY and CDR2 SVGEGT. J gave up 5 bases and V 6 bases, and 9 bases lay outside the gene matches. The CDR3 consists of 14 residues.

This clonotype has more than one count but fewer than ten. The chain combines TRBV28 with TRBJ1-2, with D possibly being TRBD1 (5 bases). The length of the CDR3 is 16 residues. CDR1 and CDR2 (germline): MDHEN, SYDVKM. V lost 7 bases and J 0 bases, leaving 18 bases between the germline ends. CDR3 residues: CASIPVLGVANYGYTF. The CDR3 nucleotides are TGTGCCAGCATTCCCGTTTTAGGGGTGGCTAACTATGGCTACACCTTC.